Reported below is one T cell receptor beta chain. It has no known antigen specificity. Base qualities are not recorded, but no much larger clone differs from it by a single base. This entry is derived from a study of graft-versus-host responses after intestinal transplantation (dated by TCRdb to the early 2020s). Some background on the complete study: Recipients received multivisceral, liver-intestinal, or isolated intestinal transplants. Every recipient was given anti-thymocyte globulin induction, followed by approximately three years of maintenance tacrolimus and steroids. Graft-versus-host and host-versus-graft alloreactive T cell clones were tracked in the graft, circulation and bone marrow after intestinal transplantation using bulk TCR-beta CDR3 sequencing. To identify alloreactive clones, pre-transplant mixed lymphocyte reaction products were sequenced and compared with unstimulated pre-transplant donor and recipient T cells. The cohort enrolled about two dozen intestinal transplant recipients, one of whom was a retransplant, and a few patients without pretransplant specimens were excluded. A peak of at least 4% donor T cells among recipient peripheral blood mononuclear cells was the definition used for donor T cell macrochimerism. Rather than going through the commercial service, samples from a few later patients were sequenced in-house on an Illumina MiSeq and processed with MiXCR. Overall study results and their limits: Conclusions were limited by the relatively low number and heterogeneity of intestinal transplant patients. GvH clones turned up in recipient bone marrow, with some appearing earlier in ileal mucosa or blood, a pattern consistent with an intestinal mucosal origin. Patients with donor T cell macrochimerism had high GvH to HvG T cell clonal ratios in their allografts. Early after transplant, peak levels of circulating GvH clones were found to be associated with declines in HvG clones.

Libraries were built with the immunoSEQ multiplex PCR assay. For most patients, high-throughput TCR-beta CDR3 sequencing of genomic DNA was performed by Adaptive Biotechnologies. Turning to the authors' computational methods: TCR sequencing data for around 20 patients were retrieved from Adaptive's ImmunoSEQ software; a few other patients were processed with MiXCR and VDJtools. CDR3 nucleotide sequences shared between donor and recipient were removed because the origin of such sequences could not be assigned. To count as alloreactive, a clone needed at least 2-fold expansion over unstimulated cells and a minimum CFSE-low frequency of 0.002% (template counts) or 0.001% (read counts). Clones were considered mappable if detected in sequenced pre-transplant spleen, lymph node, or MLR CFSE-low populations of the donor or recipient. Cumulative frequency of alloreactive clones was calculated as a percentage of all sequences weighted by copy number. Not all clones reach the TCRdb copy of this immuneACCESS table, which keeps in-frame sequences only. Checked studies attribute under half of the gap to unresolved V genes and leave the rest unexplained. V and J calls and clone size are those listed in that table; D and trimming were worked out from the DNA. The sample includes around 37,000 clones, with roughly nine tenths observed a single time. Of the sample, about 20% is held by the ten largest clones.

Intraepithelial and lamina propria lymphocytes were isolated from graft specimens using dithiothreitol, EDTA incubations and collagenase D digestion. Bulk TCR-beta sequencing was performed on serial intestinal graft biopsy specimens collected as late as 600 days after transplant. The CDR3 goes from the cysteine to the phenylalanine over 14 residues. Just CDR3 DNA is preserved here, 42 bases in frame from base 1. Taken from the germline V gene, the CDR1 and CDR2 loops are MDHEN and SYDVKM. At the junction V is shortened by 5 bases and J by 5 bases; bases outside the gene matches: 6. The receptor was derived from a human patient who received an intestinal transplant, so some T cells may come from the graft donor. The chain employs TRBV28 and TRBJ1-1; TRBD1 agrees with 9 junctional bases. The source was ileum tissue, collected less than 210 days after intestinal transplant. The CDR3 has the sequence CASSTRTGETEAFF. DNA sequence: TGTGCCAGCAGTACTCGGACAGGGGAGACTGAAGCTTTCTTT.